This T cell receptor beta chain was retrieved from a study of blood T cell repertoires in COVID-19. Study in general: The samples span acute and convalescent COVID-19 from the United States, Italy and Spain.

CDR3 size: 16 residues. The V gene lost 6 bases and the J gene lost 4 bases, with 17 bases spanning the gap. Looked up from germline, CDR1 is KGHDR and CDR2 is SFDVKD. Clones were sequenced by immunoSEQ multiplex PCR, and TCRdb holds only the in-frame ones, with some missing. The sample has tens of thousands of clones, approximately 87% seen once. The genes are TRBV24-1 and TRBJ1-4; D unclear. Sequenced sample: peripheral blood. This receptor was obtained from a man in his fifties or sixties with active or convalescent COVID-19. CDR3 in DNA: TGTGCCACCAGTCCGGGCAGGCGGGTCTTTAATGAAAAACTGTTTTTT. This sequence encodes CATSPGRRVFNEKLFF.